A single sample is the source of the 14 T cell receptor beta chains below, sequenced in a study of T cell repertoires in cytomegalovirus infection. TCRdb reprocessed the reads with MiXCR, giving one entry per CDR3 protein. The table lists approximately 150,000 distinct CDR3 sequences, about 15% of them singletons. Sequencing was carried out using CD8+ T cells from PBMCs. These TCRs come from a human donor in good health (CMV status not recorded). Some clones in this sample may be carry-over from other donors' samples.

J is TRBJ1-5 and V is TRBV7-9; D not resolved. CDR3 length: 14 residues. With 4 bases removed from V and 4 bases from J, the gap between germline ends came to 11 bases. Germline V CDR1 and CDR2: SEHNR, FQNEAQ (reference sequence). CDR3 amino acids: CASSSAALNQPQHF. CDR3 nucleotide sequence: TGTGCCAGCAGCTCAGCGGCTTTAAATCAGCCCCAGCATTTT.

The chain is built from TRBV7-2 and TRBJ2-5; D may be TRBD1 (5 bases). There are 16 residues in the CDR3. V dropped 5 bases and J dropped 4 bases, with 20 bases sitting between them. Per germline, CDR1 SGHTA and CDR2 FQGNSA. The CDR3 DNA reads TGTGCCAGCAGCGCCCCTAAGGGGTCGAGGCCAGAGACCCAGTACTTC. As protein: CASSAPKGSRPETQYF.

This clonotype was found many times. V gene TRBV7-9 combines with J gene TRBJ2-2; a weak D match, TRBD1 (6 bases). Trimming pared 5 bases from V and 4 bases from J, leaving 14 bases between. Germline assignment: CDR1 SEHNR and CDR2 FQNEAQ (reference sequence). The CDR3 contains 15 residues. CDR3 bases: TGTGCCAGCAGCCCCCCGCAGGGGCGCACCGGGGAGCTGTTTTTT. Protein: CASSPPQGRTGELFF.

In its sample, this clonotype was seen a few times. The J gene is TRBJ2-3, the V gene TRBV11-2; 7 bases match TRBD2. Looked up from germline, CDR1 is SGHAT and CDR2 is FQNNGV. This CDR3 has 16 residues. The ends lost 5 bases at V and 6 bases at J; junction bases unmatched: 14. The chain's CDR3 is CASSPRARDYIDTQYF. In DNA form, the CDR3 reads TGTGCCAGCAGCCCCCGTGCCAGGGACTATATTGATACGCAGTATTTT.

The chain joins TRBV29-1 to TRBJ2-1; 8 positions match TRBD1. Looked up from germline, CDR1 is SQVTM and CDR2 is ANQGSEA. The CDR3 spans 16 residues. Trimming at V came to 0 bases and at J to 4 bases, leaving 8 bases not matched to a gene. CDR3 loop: CSVEDWGTGGYNEQFF. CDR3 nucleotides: TGCAGCGTTGAAGACTGGGGAACAGGGGGATACAATGAGCAGTTCTTC.

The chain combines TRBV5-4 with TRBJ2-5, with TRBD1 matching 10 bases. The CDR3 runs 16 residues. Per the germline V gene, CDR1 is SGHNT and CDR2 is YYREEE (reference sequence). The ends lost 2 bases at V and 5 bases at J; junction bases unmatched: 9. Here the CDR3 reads CASSFLDRGQRETQYF. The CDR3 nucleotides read TGTGCCAGCAGCTTCTTAGACAGGGGGCAAAGGGAGACCCAGTACTTC. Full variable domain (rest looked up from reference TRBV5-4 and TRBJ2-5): ETGVTQSPTHLIKTRGQQVTLRCSSQSGHNTVSWYQQALGQGPQFIFQYYREEENGRGNFPPRFSGLQFPNYSSELNVNALELDDSALYLCASSFLDRGQRETQYFGPGTRLLVL.

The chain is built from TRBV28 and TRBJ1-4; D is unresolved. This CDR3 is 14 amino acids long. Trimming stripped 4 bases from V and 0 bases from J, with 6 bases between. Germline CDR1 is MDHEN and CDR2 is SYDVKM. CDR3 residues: CASSSEPTNEKLFF. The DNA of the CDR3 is TGTGCCAGCAGTTCTGAACCAACTAATGAAAAACTGTTTTTT.

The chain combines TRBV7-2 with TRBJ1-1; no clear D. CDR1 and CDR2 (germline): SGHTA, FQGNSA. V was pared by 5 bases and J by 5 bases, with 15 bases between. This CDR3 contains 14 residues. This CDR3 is CASSPVKGGTEAFF. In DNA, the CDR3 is TGTGCCAGCAGCCCAGTCAAAGGTGGGACTGAAGCTTTCTTT.

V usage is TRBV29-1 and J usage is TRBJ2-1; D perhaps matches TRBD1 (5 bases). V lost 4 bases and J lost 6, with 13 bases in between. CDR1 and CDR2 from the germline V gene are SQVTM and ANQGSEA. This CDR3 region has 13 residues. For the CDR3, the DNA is TGCAGCGTTGGGGTCCTCCAGGGCAATGAGCAGTTCTTC. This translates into CSVGVLQGNEQFF.

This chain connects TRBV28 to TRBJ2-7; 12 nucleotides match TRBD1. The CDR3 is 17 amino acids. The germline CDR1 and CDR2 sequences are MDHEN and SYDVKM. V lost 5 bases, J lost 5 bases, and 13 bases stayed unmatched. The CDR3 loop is CASSLYSRDRGLHEQYF. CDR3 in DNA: TGTGCCAGCAGTCTATACTCCCGGGACAGGGGGCTCCACGAGCAGTACTTC.

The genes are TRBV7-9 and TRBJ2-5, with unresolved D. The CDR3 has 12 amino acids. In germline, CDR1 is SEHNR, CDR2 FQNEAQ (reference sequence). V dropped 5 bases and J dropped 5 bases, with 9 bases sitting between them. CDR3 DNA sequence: TGTGCCAGCAGCATAGGGCGGGAGACCCAGTACTTC. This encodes CASSIGRETQYF. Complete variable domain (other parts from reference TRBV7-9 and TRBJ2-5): DTGVSQNPRHKITKRGQNVTFRCDPISEHNRLYWYRQTLGQGPEFLTYFQNEAQLEKSRLLSDRFSAERPKGSFSTLEIQRTEQGDSAMYLCASSIGRETQYFGPGTRLLVL.

The CDR3 nucleotides are TGTGCCAGCAGCGACCTTGGCGGGAGTTCGGACGAGCAGTACTTC. This sequence encodes CASSDLGGSSDEQYF. The rearrangement joins TRBV12-3 or TRBV12-4 to TRBJ2-7; 7 bases line up with TRBD2. This CDR3 has 15 residues. V lost 6 bases and J lost 5; bases outside the gene matches: 13.

The CDR3 loop reads CASSLGGLEQYF. In DNA form, the CDR3 reads TGTGCCAGCAGTTTAGGGGGCCTCGAGCAGTACTTC. The chain links TRBV12-3 or TRBV12-4 to TRBJ2-7; TRBD1 is a possible D gene (5 bases). Deletions cut 1 base from V and 6 bases from J, with 7 bases between. The length of the CDR3 is 12 residues.

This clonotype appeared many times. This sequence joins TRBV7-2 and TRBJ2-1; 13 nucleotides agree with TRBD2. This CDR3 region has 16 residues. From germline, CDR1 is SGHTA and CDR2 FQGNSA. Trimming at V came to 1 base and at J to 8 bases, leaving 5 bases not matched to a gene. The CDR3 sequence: CASSLETSGRIYEQFF. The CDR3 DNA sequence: TGTGCCAGCAGCTTAGAGACTAGCGGGAGGATCTATGAGCAGTTCTTC.